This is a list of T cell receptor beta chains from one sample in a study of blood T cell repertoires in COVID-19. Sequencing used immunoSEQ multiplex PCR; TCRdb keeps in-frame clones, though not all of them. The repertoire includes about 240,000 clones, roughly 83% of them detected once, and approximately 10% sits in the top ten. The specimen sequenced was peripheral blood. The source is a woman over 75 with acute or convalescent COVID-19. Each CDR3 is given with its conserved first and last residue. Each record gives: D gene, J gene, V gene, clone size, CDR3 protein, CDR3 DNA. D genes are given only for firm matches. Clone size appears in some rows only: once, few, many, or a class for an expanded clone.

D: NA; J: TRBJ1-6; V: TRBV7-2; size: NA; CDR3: CASSFDTPNSPLHF; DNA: TGTGCCAGCAGCTTCGACACCCCTAATTCACCCCTCCACTTT
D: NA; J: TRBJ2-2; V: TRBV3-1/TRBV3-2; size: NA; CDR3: CASSLPGGLATGELFF; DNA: TGTGCCAGCAGCCTCCCAGGGGGGTTGGCGACCGGGGAGCTGTTTTTT
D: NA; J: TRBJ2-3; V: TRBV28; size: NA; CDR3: CASSYRPGSLTDTQYF; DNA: TGTGCCAGCAGTTACCGACCGGGAAGCCTTACAGATACGCAGTATTTT
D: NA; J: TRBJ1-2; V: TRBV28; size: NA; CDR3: CASSLRGYGYTF; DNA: TGTGCCAGCAGTTTAAGGGGCTATGGCTACACCTTC
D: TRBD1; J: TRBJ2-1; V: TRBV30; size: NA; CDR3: CAWRARTGEQFF; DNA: TGTGCCTGGAGGGCCCGGACAGGGGAACAGTTCTTC
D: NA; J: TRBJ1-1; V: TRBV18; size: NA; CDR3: CASSPIRAGESGTEAFF; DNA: TGTGCCAGCTCACCGATTCGTGCAGGGGAGAGCGGCACTGAAGCTTTCTTT
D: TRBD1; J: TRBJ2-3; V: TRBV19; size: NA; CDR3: CATRDRGRSSTDTQYF; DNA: TGTGCCACCCGGGACAGGGGGCGTTCTAGCACAGATACGCAGTATTTT
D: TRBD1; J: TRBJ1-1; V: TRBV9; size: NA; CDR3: CASSAPTGGNTEAFF; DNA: TGTGCCAGCAGCGCACCGACAGGGGGGAACACTGAAGCTTTCTTT
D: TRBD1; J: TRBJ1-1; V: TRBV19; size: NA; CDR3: CASRTPGGNTEAFF; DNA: TGTGCCAGTAGGACACCAGGGGGGAACACTGAAGCTTTCTTT
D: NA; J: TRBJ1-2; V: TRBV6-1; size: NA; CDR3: CASSEYSGYTF; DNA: TGTGCCAGCAGTGAATACTCTGGCTACACCTTC
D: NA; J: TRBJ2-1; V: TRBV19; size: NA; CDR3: CASSIQGGANNEQFF; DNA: TGTGCCAGTAGTATTCAGGGCGGGGCTAACAATGAGCAGTTCTTC
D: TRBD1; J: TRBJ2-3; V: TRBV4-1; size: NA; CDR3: CASSPTGARADTQYF; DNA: TGCGCCAGCAGTCCCACAGGGGCTAGGGCGGATACGCAGTATTTT
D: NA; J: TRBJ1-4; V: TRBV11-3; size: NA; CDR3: CASSSPPQRTLTNEKLFF; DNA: TGTGCCAGCAGTTCCCCACCTCAACGGACACTAACTAATGAAAAACTGTTTTTT
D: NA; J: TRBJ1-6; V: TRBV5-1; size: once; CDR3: CASSLDRSGSPLHF; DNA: TGCGCCAGCAGCTTGGATCGATCGGGTTCACCCCTCCACTTT
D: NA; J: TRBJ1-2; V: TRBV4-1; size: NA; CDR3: CASSQDTSGGYGYTF; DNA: TGCGCCAGCAGCCAAGACACCAGCGGGGGCTATGGCTACACCTTC
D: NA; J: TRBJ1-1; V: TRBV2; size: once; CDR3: CASREGSAEAFF; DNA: TGTGCCAGCAGGGAGGGGTCGGCTGAAGCTTTCTTT
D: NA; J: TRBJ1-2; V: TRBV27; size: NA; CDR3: CASSLSSTGYGYTF; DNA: TGTGCCAGCAGTTTATCGTCTACAGGCTATGGCTACACCTTC
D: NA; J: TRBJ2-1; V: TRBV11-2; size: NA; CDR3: CASSLNRGTYNEQFF; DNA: TGTGCCAGCAGCTTGAATCGGGGAACCTACAATGAGCAGTTCTTC